The 2 T cell receptor beta chains in this list originate from one sample, sequenced in a study of long-term antiretroviral therapy in people with HIV. Version v3.0 of the immunoSEQ assay was performed at survey level. Clones were sequenced by immunoSEQ multiplex PCR, and TCRdb holds only the in-frame ones, with some missing. The repertoire holds fewer than 40,000 clones, with 75% to 85% as singletons. The sample consisted of unsorted PBMCs, taken 1.9 years after starting antiretroviral therapy. All receptors come from a man younger than 35 with HIV.

The chain combines TRBV9 with TRBJ2-1, with D uncertain. This CDR3 contains 12 residues. Trimming removed 2 bases at V and 10 bases at J, with 10 bases between. Germline assignment: CDR1 SGDLS and CDR2 YYNGEE. The CDR3: CASSVGPKEQFF. CDR3 coding DNA: TGTGCCAGCAGCGTGGGCCCAAAGGAGCAGTTCTTC.

The V and J genes are TRBV5-4 and TRBJ2-7; 9 bases match TRBD1. The CDR3 is 15 amino acids. Germline V gives CDR1 SGHNT, CDR2 YYREEE (reference sequence). The junction had 5 bases not matched to a gene; V was cut back by 1 base and J by 3 bases. The CDR3 reads CASSLMGQGVYEQYF. The CDR3 DNA reads as TGTGCCAGCAGCTTGATGGGACAGGGTGTCTACGAGCAGTACTTC.